This T cell receptor beta chain was captured in a study of graft-versus-host responses after intestinal transplantation. From germline, CDR1 is SGHTA and CDR2 FQGNSA. The CDR3 extends over 13 amino acids. After removal of 10 bases from V and 8 bases from J, the junction contained 9 bases not matched to a gene. Concerning this clone itself: Its cognate antigen is unknown.

Data came from immunoSEQ multiplex PCR; TCRdb stores just in-frame clones and leaves some out. This repertoire shows about 120,000 clones, roughly 95% found once; its top ten account for more than 2.5%. The clonotype was recovered from a human donor who received an intestinal transplant. The sequences come from unstimulated CD8+ T cells sorted from spleen or lymph node cells, collected before intestinal transplant. The rearrangement uses TRBV7-2 and TRBJ2-1; 9 bases line up with TRBD1. CDR3 residues: CAIPGTGWDEQFF. Written as DNA, the CDR3 is TGTGCCATCCCCGGGACAGGGTGGGATGAGCAGTTCTTC.